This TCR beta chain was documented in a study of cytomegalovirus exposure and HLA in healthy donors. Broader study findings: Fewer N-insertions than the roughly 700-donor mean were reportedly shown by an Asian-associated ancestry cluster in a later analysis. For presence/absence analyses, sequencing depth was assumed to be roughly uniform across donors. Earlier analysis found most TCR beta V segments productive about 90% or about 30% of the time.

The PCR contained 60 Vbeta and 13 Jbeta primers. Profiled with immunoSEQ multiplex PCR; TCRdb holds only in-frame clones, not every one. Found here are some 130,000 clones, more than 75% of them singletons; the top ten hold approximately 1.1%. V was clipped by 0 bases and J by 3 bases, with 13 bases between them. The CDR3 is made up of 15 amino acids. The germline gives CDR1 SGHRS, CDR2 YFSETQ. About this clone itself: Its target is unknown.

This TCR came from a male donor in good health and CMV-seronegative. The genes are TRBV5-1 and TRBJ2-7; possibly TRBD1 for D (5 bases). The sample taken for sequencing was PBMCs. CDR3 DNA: TGCGCCAGCAGCTTGGGTAAGGGGATAGGCTACGAGCAGTACTTC. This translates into CASSLGKGIGYEQYF.